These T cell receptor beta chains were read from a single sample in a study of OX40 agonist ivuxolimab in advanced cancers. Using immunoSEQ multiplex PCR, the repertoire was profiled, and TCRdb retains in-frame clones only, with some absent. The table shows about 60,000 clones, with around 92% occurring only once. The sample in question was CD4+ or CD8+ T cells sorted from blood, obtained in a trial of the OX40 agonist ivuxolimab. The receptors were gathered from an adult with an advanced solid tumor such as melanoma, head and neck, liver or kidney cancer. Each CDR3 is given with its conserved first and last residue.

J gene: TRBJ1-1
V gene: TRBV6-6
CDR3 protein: CASSQLPGTYTEAFF

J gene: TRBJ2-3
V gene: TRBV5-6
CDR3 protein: CASSLGQVLDTQYF

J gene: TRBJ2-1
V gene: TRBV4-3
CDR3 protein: CASSPGRISGSETYNEQFF

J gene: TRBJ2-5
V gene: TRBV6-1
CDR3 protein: CASSGLTGTLQETQYF

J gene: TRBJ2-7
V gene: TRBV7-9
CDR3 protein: CASSSGTNEQYF

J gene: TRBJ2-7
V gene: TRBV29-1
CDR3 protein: CSVETAGAFSYEQYF

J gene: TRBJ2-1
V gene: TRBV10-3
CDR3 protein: CAISGPGQGANEQFF

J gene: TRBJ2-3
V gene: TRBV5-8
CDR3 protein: CASSLEGYTDTQYF

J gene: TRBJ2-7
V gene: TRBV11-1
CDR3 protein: CASSLSLDYEQYF

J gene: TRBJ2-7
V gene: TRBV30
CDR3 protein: CAWRAPGASYEQYF

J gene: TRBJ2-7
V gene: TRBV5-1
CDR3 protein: CASSLGQRSSSYEQYF

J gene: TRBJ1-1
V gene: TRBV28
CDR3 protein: CASSLGGNTEAFF

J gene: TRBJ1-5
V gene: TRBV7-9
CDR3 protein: CASSLGGYQPQHF

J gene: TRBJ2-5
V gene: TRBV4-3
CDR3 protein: CASGRGRTETQYF